This T cell receptor (beta chain) was captured by sequencing in a study of control samples from healthy donors and cancer patients. The CDR3 covers 16 residues. V was pared by 4 bases and J by 1 base, with 5 bases of the junction left unmatched. The germline V gene encodes CDR1 SGHTA and CDR2 FQGNSA. TCRdb keeps only in-frame clones here, not all; method: immunoSEQ multiplex PCR. Among roughly 200,000 clones listed, roughly 94% were seen once. Sequenced input: blood. The source of this sequence is a man aged 50 or older in good health. The chain couples TRBV7-2 to TRBJ2-3; 10 bases map to TRBD2. DNA of the CDR3: TGTGCCAGCAGCTCCCGGACTAGCGGCCGCACAGATACGCAGTATTTT. It is translated as CASSSRTSGRTDTQYF.